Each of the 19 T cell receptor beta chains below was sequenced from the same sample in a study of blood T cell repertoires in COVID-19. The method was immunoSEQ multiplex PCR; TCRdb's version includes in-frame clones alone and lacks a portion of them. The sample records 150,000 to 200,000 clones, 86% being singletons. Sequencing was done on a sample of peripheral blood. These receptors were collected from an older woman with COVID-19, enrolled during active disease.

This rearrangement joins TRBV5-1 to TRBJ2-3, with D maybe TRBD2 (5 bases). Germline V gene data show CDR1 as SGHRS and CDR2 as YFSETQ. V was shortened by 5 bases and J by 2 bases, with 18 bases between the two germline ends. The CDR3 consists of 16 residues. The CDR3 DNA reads TGCGCCAGCAGGGCCGGACTTTTGACTGTCACAGATACGCAGTATTTT. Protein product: CASRAGLLTVTDTQYF.

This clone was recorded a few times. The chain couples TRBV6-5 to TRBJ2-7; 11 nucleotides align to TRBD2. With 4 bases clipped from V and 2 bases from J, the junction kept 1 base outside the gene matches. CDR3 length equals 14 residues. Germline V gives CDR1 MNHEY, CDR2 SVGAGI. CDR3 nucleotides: TGTGCCAGCAGTTTAGCGGGAGGGCCCTACGAGCAGTACTTC. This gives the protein CASSLAGGPYEQYF.

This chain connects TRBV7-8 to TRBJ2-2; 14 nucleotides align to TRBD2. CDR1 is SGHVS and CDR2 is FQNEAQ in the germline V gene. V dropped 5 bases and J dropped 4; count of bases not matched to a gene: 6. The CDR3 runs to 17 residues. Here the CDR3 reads CASSLGLAGGSTGELFF. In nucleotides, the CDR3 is TGTGCCAGCAGCCTTGGACTAGCGGGAGGATCCACCGGGGAGCTGTTTTTT.

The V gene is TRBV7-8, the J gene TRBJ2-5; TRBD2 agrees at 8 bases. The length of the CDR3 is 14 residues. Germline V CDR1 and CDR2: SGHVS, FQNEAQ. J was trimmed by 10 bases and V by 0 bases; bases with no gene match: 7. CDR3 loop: CASSLAPGLELQYF. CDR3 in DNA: TGTGCCAGCAGCTTAGCTCCGGGACTAGAGCTCCAGTACTTC.

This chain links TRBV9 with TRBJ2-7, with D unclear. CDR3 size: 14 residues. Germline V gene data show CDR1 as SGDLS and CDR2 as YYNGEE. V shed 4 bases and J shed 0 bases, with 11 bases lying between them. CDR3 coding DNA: TGTGCCAGCAGCCCGCGGTTAAGCTCCTACGAGCAGTACTTC. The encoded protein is CASSPRLSSYEQYF. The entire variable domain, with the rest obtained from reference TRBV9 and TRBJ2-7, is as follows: DSGVTQTPKHLITATGQRVTLRCSPRSGDLSVYWYQQSLDQGLQFLIQYYNGEERAKGNILERFSAQQFPDLHSELNLSSLELGDSALYFCASSPRLSSYEQYFGPGTRLTVT.

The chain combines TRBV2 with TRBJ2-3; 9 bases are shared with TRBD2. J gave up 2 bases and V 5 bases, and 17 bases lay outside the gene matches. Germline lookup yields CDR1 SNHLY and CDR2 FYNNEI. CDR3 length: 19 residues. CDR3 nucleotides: TGTGCCAGCAGTCCCACAACACCTCTGGAGCGGGAGGCCACAGATACGCAGTATTTT. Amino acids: CASSPTTPLEREATDTQYF.

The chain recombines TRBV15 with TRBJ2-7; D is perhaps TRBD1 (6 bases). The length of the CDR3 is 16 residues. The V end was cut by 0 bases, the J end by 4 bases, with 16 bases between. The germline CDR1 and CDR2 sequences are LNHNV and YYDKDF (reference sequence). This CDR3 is CATSREQGMWEYEQYF. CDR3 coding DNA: TGTGCCACCAGCAGAGAACAGGGTATGTGGGAGTACGAGCAGTACTTC.

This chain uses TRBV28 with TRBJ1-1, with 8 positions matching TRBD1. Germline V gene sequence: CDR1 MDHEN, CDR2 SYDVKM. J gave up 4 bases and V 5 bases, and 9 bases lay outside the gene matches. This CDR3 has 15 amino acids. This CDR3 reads CASSPRGLLRTEAFF. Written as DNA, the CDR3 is TGTGCCAGCAGTCCCAGGGGGCTATTGCGCACTGAAGCTTTCTTT.

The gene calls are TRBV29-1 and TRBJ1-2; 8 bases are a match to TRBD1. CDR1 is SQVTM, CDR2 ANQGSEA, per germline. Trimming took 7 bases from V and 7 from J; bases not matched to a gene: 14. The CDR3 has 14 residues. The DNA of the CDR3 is TGCAGCGCTGGACAGGGTTCTAAGGACGGTGGCTACACCTTC. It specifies CSAGQGSKDGGYTF.

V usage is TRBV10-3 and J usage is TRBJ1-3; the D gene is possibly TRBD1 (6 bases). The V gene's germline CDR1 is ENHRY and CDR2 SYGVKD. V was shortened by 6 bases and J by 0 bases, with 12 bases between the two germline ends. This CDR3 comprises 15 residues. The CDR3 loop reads CAIRGDIDSGNTIYF. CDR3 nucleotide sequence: TGTGCCATCAGGGGGGACATTGACTCTGGAAACACCATATATTTT.

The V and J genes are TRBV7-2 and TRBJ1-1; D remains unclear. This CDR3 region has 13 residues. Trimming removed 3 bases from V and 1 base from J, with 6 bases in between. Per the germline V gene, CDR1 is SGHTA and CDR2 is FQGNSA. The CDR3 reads CASSFSGNTEAFF. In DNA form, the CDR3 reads TGTGCCAGCAGCTTTTCGGGGAACACTGAAGCTTTCTTT.

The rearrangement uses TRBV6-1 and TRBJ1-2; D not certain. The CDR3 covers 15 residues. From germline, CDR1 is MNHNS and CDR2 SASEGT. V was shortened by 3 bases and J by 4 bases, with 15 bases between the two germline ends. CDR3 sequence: CASSENLGSFYGYTF. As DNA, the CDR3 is TGTGCCAGCAGTGAGAATCTGGGCAGCTTCTATGGCTACACCTTC.

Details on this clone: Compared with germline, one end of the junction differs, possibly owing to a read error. The DNA of the CDR3 is TGTGCCTGGAGGGGTCGACTCCCCTACAAGCAGTACTTC. Protein product: CAWRGRLPYKQYF. The V call is TRBV30, the J call TRBJ2-7, with D uncertain. This CDR3 is 13 amino acids long. Germline assignment: CDR1 GTSNPN and CDR2 SVGIG (reference sequence).

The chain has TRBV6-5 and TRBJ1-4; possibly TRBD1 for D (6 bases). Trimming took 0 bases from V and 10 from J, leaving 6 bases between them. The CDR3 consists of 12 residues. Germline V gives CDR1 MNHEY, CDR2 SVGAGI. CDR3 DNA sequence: TGTGCCAGCAGTTACTCGGGGGCAAAACTGTTTTTT. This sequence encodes CASSYSGAKLFF.

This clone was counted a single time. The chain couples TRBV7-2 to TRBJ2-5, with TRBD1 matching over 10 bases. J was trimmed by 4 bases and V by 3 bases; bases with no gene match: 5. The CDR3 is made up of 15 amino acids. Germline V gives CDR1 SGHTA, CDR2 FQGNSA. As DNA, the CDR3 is TGTGCCAGCAGCTTGGGACAGGGGATAGGAGAGACCCAGTACTTC. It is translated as CASSLGQGIGETQYF.

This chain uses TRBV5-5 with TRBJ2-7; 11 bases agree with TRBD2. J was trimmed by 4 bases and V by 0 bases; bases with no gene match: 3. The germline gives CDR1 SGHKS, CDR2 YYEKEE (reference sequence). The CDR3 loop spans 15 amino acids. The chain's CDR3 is CASSLGLAGTYEQYF. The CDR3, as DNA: TGTGCCAGCAGCTTGGGACTAGCGGGAACGTACGAGCAGTACTTC.

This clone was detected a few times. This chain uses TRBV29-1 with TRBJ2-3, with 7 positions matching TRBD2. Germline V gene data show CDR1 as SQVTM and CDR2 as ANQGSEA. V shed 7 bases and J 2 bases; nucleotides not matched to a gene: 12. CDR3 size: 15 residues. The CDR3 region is CSASAGAGVTDTQYF. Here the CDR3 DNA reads TGCAGCGCATCCGCCGGTGCGGGAGTCACAGATACGCAGTATTTT.

The CDR3 sequence: CASTTQGLNEKLFF. CDR3 DNA sequence: TGTGCCAGTACCACACAGGGGCTTAATGAAAAACTGTTTTTT. The chain recombines TRBV19 with TRBJ1-4; 7 positions agree with TRBD1. This CDR3 is built from 14 residues. V was pared by 7 bases and J by 4 bases, with 6 bases of the junction left unmatched. In germline, CDR1 is LNHDA, CDR2 SQIVND (reference sequence).

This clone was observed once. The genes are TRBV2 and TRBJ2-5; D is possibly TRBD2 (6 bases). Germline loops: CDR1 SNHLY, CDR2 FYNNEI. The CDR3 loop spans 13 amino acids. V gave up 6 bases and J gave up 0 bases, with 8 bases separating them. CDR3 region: CASSRGNQETQYF. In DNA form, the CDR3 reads TGTGCCAGCAGCCGGGGGAACCAAGAGACCCAGTACTTC.